The 23 T cell receptor beta chains given below trace back to one sample, sequenced in a study of CD4+ T cells in melanoma. Clones were sequenced by immunoSEQ multiplex PCR, and TCRdb holds only the in-frame ones, with some missing. Among around 12,000 clones listed, 60% to 75% were seen once. The sequencing sample was made of cells from a culture (not recorded whether cultured in vitro). The receptors derive from a human donor with melanoma.

The V gene is TRBV12-5, the J gene TRBJ2-3; D is unresolved. CDR3 length: 12 amino acids. V lost 9 bases and J 0 bases, leaving 7 bases between the germline ends. Germline V gene sequence: CDR1 LGHNT, CDR2 FRNRAP. CDR3 bases: TGTGCTAGCAGAACTAGCACAGATACGCAGTATTTT. Translated, it gives CASRTSTDTQYF.

The V gene is TRBV7-2, the J gene TRBJ2-7, with D maybe TRBD1 (7 bases). The V end was cut by 5 bases, the J end by 1 base, with 15 bases between. CDR1 and CDR2 from the germline V gene are SGHTA and FQGNSA. The CDR3 is 15 residues long. The CDR3 loop is CASSERRDRSYEQYF. DNA of the CDR3: TGTGCCAGCAGCGAGCGGCGGGACAGATCCTACGAGCAGTACTTC.

The chain joins TRBV15 to TRBJ2-7; D tentatively fits TRBD1 or TRBD2 (5 bases each). Germline loops: CDR1 LNHNV, CDR2 YYDKDF (reference sequence). V shed 3 bases and J shed 4 bases, with 16 bases lying between them. CDR3 length: 15 residues. The CDR3 nucleotides are TGTGCCACCAGCAGCCCGGGACGGAAAGAGTACGAGCAGTACTTC. Protein sequence: CATSSPGRKEYEQYF.

Notes on this clone: This CDR3 is also generated by other DNA sequences in the sample. The CDR3 DNA sequence: TGTGCCAGCAGTAGACTAGCGGGGCCCAATGAGCAGTTCTTC. Translating gives CASSRLAGPNEQFF. The rearrangement joins TRBV6-5 to TRBJ2-1, with 11 bases matching TRBD2. After removal of 5 bases from V and 6 bases from J, the junction contained 3 bases not matched to a gene. Germline V lookup: CDR1 MNHEY, CDR2 SVGAGI. This CDR3 has 14 residues.

In this sample, this clone turned up a few times. The chain recombines TRBV18 with TRBJ1-6; 7 bases are a match to TRBD1. Trimming removed 4 bases from V and 7 bases from J; junction bases left unmatched: 4. Germline V gene sequence: CDR1 KGHSH, CDR2 LQKENI. CDR3 length: 14 amino acids. CDR3 protein: CASSQDRKNSPLHF. The CDR3 nucleotides are TGTGCCAGCTCACAGGACAGGAAGAATTCACCCCTCCACTTT.

This chain joins TRBV6-5 and TRBJ1-4; tentatively, D is TRBD1 (5 bases). This CDR3 has 14 amino acids. V lost 6 bases and J lost 1, with 9 bases in between. The germline V gene has CDR1 MNHEY and CDR2 SVGAGI. CDR3 nucleotide sequence: TGTGCCAGCAGCCAGACAGTAACTAATGAAAAACTGTTTTTT. Encoded protein: CASSQTVTNEKLFF.

This clone was seen more than once but under ten times. CDR3 in amino acids: CASSPTAARGGRETQYF. The CDR3 DNA reads TGTGCCAGCAGCCCCACAGCGGCGAGGGGGGGCAGGGAGACCCAGTACTTC. J is TRBJ2-5 and V is TRBV7-3; weak D call: TRBD2 (7 bases). Trimming took 5 bases from V and 5 from J, leaving 24 bases between them. Germline lookup yields CDR1 SGHTA and CDR2 FQGTGA. This CDR3 is built from 17 residues.

This sequence joins TRBV11-2 and TRBJ1-1, with TRBD1 as a possible D gene (6 bases). V was pared by 5 bases and J by 5 bases, with 18 bases between. Per germline, CDR1 SGHAT and CDR2 FQNNGV. The CDR3 spans 15 residues. The CDR3 nucleotides read TGTGCCAGCAGCCCCGGACGGGGGGGGCGAACTGAAGCTTTCTTT. Its protein product is CASSPGRGGRTEAFF.

This clone has only one observation. The rearrangement links TRBV7-9 to TRBJ2-3, with D uncertain. Per germline, CDR1 SEHNR and CDR2 FQNEAQ (reference sequence). The CDR3 totals 13 residues. Trimming removed 3 bases at V and 3 bases at J, with 7 bases between. CDR3 amino acids: CASSLMGTDTQYF. DNA for the CDR3: TGTGCCAGCAGCTTGATGGGGACAGATACGCAGTATTTT.

This rearrangement joins TRBV6-5 to TRBJ2-1; D might be TRBD2 (5 bases). V lost 6 bases to trimming and J lost 10 bases, with 16 bases between them. CDR1 MNHEY and CDR2 SVGAGI come from the germline V gene. The CDR3 totals 13 residues. The CDR3 DNA sequence: TGTGCCAGCAGGGGGAGAAGTTTATTCGAGCAGTTCTTC. Its protein product is CASRGRSLFEQFF.

The chain recombines TRBV5-4 with TRBJ1-2, with 9 bases matching TRBD1. The CDR3 covers 15 residues. The V segment lost 4 bases and the J segment 3 bases; nucleotides outside the gene matches: 7. Germline CDR1 SGHNT, CDR2 YYREEE (reference sequence). The CDR3 loop reads CASSTAGTGYYGYTF. For the CDR3, the DNA is TGTGCCAGCAGCACGGCCGGGACAGGGTACTATGGCTACACCTTC.

The chain carries TRBV11-2 and TRBJ1-6; D is uncertain. V was clipped by 7 bases and J by 7 bases, with 17 bases between them. Per the germline V gene, CDR1 is SGHAT and CDR2 is FQNNGV. The CDR3 has 15 amino acids. The CDR3 nucleotides read TGTGCCAGCACCGAACGCCCGGGGTCCAATTCACCCCTCCACTTT. Its translation: CASTERPGSNSPLHF.

This rearrangement joins TRBV18 to TRBJ1-5; D is undetermined. The V end was cut by 4 bases, the J end by 6 bases, with 31 bases between. Germline CDR1 is KGHSH and CDR2 is LQKENI. The CDR3 is made up of 20 amino acids. The CDR3 coding sequence is TGTGCCAGCTCACAGGCAAACCCCTTCTCTCTGACCCCGGACGGTCAGCCCCAGCATTTT. Protein product: CASSQANPFSLTPDGQPQHF. The full variable domain, in which reference TRBV18 and TRBJ1-5 provide the parts outside the CDR3, is NAGVMQNPRHLVRRRGQEARLRCSPMKGHSHVYWYRQLPEEGLKFMVYLQKENIIDESGMPKERFSAEFPKEGPSILRIQQVVRGDSAAYFCASSQANPFSLTPDGQPQHFGDGTRLSIL.

This clone appeared once. The chain employs TRBV30 and TRBJ2-5, with a possible D match to TRBD1 (5 bases). The germline gives CDR1 GTSNPN, CDR2 SVGIG (reference sequence). Trimming shortened V by 5 bases and J by 7 bases, and 11 bases separated the two germline ends. The CDR3 runs 11 residues. Here the CDR3 DNA reads TGTGCCTGGGGTGGGGCCGGGACCCAGTACTTC. Translated, it gives CAWGGAGTQYF.

This clone was detected only a few times. The chain's CDR3 is CASSSGRYEQYF. The CDR3 region has the DNA TGTGCCAGCAGCTCCGGAAGATACGAGCAGTACTTC. The J gene is TRBJ2-7, the V gene TRBV5-4; D gene uncertain. This CDR3 contains 12 residues. V lost 3 bases to trimming and J lost 4 bases, with 8 bases between them. Germline loops: CDR1 SGHNT, CDR2 YYREEE (reference sequence).

The chain has TRBV11-3 and TRBJ2-5; D is unresolved. Trimming stripped 6 bases from V and 5 bases from J, with 16 bases between. CDR1 is SGHNT, CDR2 YENEEA, per germline. This CDR3 is 14 amino acids long. The CDR3 sequence is CASRGLGRRETQYF. CDR3 nucleotides: TGTGCCAGCAGAGGGTTAGGACGAAGGGAGACCCAGTACTTC.

The rearrangement uses TRBV6-6 and TRBJ1-6, with D perhaps matching TRBD1 (5 bases). Germline values: CDR1 MNHNY, CDR2 SVGAGI (reference sequence). This CDR3 has 15 amino acids. V lost 7 bases, J lost 3 bases, and 13 bases lay in between. The DNA of the CDR3 is TGTGCCAGCACGGGGGGTGACTACTATAATTCACCCCTCCACTTT. Amino acids: CASTGGDYYNSPLHF.

The chain couples TRBV19 to TRBJ1-4, with unresolved D. Per germline, CDR1 LNHDA and CDR2 SQIVND (reference sequence). CDR3 length equals 15 residues. The V and J ends lost 8 bases and 0 bases respectively, with 13 bases between them. For the CDR3, the DNA is TGTGCCAGTCGCCCCGAACCCGCAACTAATGAAAAACTGTTTTTT. It translates to CASRPEPATNEKLFF.

The chain carries TRBV30 and TRBJ1-1; tentative D call: TRBD1 (5 bases). Germline V CDR1 and CDR2: GTSNPN, SVGIG (reference sequence). The CDR3 is 15 residues long. Trimming removed 2 bases at V and 1 base at J, with 14 bases between. Here the CDR3 reads CAWSTPGLTNTEAFF. CDR3 in DNA: TGTGCCTGGAGTACCCCGGGACTGACGAACACTGAAGCTTTCTTT.

The gene calls are TRBV5-6 and TRBJ2-5, with TRBD1 matching over 9 bases. Germline CDR1 is SGHDT and CDR2 is YYEEEE. V was clipped by 6 bases and J by 1 base; unmatched bases: 7. CDR3 length: 15 residues. CDR3 sequence: CASNAGQGPQETQYF. The CDR3 DNA is TGTGCCAGCAACGCTGGACAGGGGCCCCAAGAGACCCAGTACTTC.

The gene calls are TRBV7-8 and TRBJ1-1, with D perhaps matching TRBD1 (5 bases). This CDR3 is built from 13 residues. Germline V gene data show CDR1 as SGHVS and CDR2 as FQNEAQ. V was shortened by 2 bases and J by 4 bases, with 8 bases between the two germline ends. CDR3 loop: CASSLPGGTEAFF. The CDR3 DNA sequence: TGTGCCAGCAGCTTACCGGGGGGCACTGAAGCTTTCTTT.

The genes are TRBV6-4 and TRBJ1-1; D call uncertain. Per germline, CDR1 MRHNA and CDR2 SNTAGT. Trimming cost V 8 bases and J 0 bases, with 10 bases left between them. The CDR3 consists of 13 residues. The CDR3: CASRAGMNTEAFF. CDR3 coding DNA: TGTGCCAGCCGGGCCGGGATGAACACTGAAGCTTTCTTT.

V and J are TRBV18 and TRBJ1-5; the D is unclear. Germline V gene data show CDR1 as KGHSH and CDR2 as LQKENI. V was clipped by 2 bases and J by 1 base, with 6 bases between them. CDR3 length: 14 amino acids. The CDR3 region has the DNA TGTGCCAGCTCACCAGAGAACAGCAATCAGCCCCAGCATTTT. Translation: CASSPENSNQPQHF.